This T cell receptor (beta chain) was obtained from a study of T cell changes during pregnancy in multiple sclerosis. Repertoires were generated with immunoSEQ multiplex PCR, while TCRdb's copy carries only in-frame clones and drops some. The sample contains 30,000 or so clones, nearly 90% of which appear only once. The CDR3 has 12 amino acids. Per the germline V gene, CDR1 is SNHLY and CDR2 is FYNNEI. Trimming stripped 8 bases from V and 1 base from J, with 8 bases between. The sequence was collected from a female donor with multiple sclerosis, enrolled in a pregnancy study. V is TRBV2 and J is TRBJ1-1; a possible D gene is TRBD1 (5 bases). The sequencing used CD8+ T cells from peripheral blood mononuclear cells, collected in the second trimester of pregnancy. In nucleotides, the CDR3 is TGTGCCAGCCGGAGGGGGAACACTGAAGCTTTCTTT. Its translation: CASRRGNTEAFF.